The clone carrying this T cell receptor beta chain was recorded many times. Through a sample-barcoded 5' primer and a J-beta primer mix, a second PCR was run for roughly 7 to 12 cycles. A single record per CDR3 protein comes from TCRdb applying MiXCR to the 5' RACE reads. The profile shows hundreds of thousands of distinct CDR3 sequences, 25% to 30% of them singletons. V gave up 6 bases and J gave up 4 bases; unmatched junction bases: 12. Germline lookup yields CDR1 MNHEY and CDR2 SVGEGT. This CDR3 has 16 amino acids. The data derive from a study of blood T cells in healthy people across ages. Each donor had 8.5 to 10 milliliters of peripheral blood drawn.

The genes are TRBV6-2 or TRBV6-3 and TRBJ2-7, with 10 bases that match TRBD1. This TCR came from a woman of 80 years or more in good health. Input material: blood. CDR3 in amino acids: CASSTPPTGGKYEQYF. In DNA form, the CDR3 reads TGTGCCAGCAGCACACCCCCGACAGGGGGCAAGTACGAGCAGTACTTC.